The 11 T cell receptor beta chains below were found in one sample sequenced in a study of T cell responses to AZD1222 COVID-19 vaccine (dated by TCRdb to the early 2020s). The sample's time point label is to be understood as: baseline before first vaccination. The library was built by means of the immunoSEQ multiplex PCR assay. Imported from immuneACCESS, the table was reduced by TCRdb to in-frame sequences with V and J called. These copies leave out some clones; in studies compared against another copy, an unresolved V gene accounts for under half, and the cause of the remainder is not known. The sample yields some 120,000 clones; 88% were counted once. The ten largest clones take up 7.6% of the sample. This specimen consisted of peripheral blood, obtained on day 0 of AZD1222 vaccination. The receptors were sampled from an adult in good health.

This chain links TRBV29-1 with TRBJ1-5; unclear D gene. V lost 4 bases, J lost 5 bases, and 12 bases lay in between. CDR1 is SQVTM, CDR2 ANQGSEA, per germline. This CDR3 has 13 amino acids. The CDR3 loop reads CSVVLNTDQPQHF. The CDR3 nucleotides are TGCAGCGTTGTACTGAACACAGATCAGCCCCAGCATTTT.

The chain joins TRBV19 to TRBJ2-7, with TRBD2 matching 9 bases. The length of the CDR3 is 14 residues. CDR1 and CDR2 from the germline V gene are LNHDA and SQIVND (reference sequence). V trimming: 5 bases; J trimming: 2 bases; junction bases outside the gene matches: 4. DNA of the CDR3: TGTGCCAGTAGTTCTAGCGGGATCACCTACGAGCAGTACTTC. Translation gives CASSSSGITYEQYF.

The chain has TRBV7-2 and TRBJ2-7; D is possibly TRBD1 or TRBD2 (5 bases each). The CDR3 extends over 14 amino acids. In germline, CDR1 is SGHTA, CDR2 FQGNSA. V lost 4 bases, J lost 0 bases, and 10 bases lay in between. DNA of the CDR3: TGTGCCAGCAGCTCGGGACGGAACTCCTACGAGCAGTACTTC. This sequence encodes CASSSGRNSYEQYF.

The chain uses TRBV5-1 and TRBJ1-2; TRBD1 matches at 9 bases. The J segment lost 5 bases and the V segment lost 4 bases, leaving 9 bases of the junction unmatched. Per the germline V gene, CDR1 is SGHRS and CDR2 is YFSETQ. The CDR3 runs 15 residues. CDR3 bases: TGCGCCAGCAGCACATCGACGGGACAGGGATATGGCTACACCTTC. Its protein product is CASSTSTGQGYGYTF.

The chain carries TRBV19 and TRBJ1-1; a possible D gene is TRBD1 (5 bases). The V and J ends lost 7 bases and 7 bases respectively, with 19 bases between them. The CDR3 loop spans 14 amino acids. Germline loops: CDR1 LNHDA, CDR2 SQIVND (reference sequence). CDR3: CASKPGTTGGEAFF. The CDR3 DNA follows: TGTGCCAGTAAACCTGGGACTACAGGCGGTGAAGCTTTCTTT.

V and J are TRBV5-8 and TRBJ1-1; D might be TRBD1 (5 bases). CDR1 is SGHTS, CDR2 YDEGEE, per germline. This CDR3 has 15 amino acids. The V and J ends lost 7 bases and 0 bases respectively, with 16 bases between them. CDR3 amino acids: CASPSEGKLNTEAFF. The CDR3 nucleotides read TGTGCCAGCCCGAGTGAGGGGAAATTGAACACTGAAGCTTTCTTT.

The V and J genes are TRBV4-1 and TRBJ2-6, with TRBD2 identical over 7 bases. The CDR3 covers 19 residues. The V segment lost 3 bases and the J segment 3 bases; nucleotides outside the gene matches: 14. In germline, CDR1 is MGHRA, CDR2 YSYEKL. The CDR3: CASSHVPGLGISGANVLTF. The CDR3 bases are TGCGCCAGCAGCCATGTACCAGGACTAGGGATTAGTGGGGCCAACGTCCTGACTTTC.

This chain links TRBV7-2 with TRBJ2-7, with 8 bases that match TRBD1. V dropped 5 bases and J dropped 5; count of bases not matched to a gene: 8. The CDR3 is 14 amino acids. The germline CDR1 and CDR2 sequences are SGHTA and FQGNSA. The CDR3 region has the DNA TGTGCCAGCAGCCCTGACAGGGGAAGGAACGAGCAGTACTTC. Amino acids: CASSPDRGRNEQYF.

The chain employs TRBV28 and TRBJ2-7, with D perhaps matching TRBD1 (6 bases). Germline CDR1 reads MDHEN; CDR2 reads SYDVKM. V gave up 3 bases and J gave up 4 bases, with 10 bases separating them. The CDR3 totals 13 residues. The CDR3 loop reads CASSLPRGYEQYF. In DNA form, the CDR3 reads TGTGCCAGCAGTTTGCCGAGGGGGTACGAGCAGTACTTC.

This clone was counted once. The V and J genes are TRBV28 and TRBJ2-6; TRBD1 matches 9 bases. Germline CDR1 reads MDHEN; CDR2 reads SYDVKM. CDR3 length equals 18 residues. V gave up 4 bases and J gave up 0 bases; unmatched junction bases: 7. The CDR3 bases are TGTGCCAGCAGTTCGGGACAGGGAATTTTCTCTGGGGCCAACGTCCTGACTTTC. Residues: CASSSGQGIFSGANVLTF.

The count of this clone is one. The chain employs TRBV18 and TRBJ1-1; D is uncertain. From germline, CDR1 is KGHSH and CDR2 LQKENI. V was shortened by 6 bases and J by 0 bases, with 11 bases between the two germline ends. There are 14 residues in the CDR3. The CDR3 DNA sequence: TGTGCCAGCTCTTTGAACGGGTTGAACACTGAAGCTTTCTTT. Amino acid sequence: CASSLNGLNTEAFF.